The rows below give T cell receptor beta chains drawn from one sample of a study of T cell responses to AZD1222 COVID-19 vaccine. Data came from immunoSEQ multiplex PCR; TCRdb stores just in-frame clones and leaves some out. The sample comprises about 150,000 clones, approximately 88% of which are singletons, and approximately 3.1% rests with the top ten. The input for sequencing was peripheral blood, taken on day 0 of MenACWY control vaccination. Receptors originate from an adult in good health. The CDR3 runs from the conserved cysteine through the conserved F or W. Each record gives: clone size, J gene, D gene, CDR3 length, V gene, CDR3 protein, CDR3 DNA. The D gene is left open where the match is weak. Not every row has a clone size; where given, it reads once, few, many or a size class.

few TRBJ2-1 TRBD2 16 TRBV7-9 CASSLALAGVYNEQFF TGTGCCAGCAGCTTAGCGCTAGCGGGGGTATACAATGAGCAGTTCTTC
NA TRBJ2-7 NA 14 TRBV4-3 CASSQELGGYEQYF TGCGCCAGCAGCCAAGAACTAGGGGGCTACGAGCAGTACTTC
once TRBJ2-1 NA 12 TRBV12-5 CASGLIGNEQFF TGTGCTAGTGGTTTAATAGGGAATGAGCAGTTCTTC
NA TRBJ2-7 TRBD1 14 TRBV6-5 CASSRGTGLYEQYF TGTGCCAGCAGTAGGGGGACAGGGCTCTACGAGCAGTACTTC
NA TRBJ1-2 NA 13 TRBV7-9 CASSLAGSYGYTF TGTGCCAGCAGCTTAGCCGGGAGCTATGGCTACACCTTC
NA TRBJ2-1 TRBD1 14 TRBV7-3 CASSLSRDSNEQFF TGTGCCAGCAGCTTATCCCGGGACAGCAATGAGCAGTTCTTC
NA TRBJ1-3 NA 14 TRBV4-1 CASSLFSSGNTIYF TGCGCCAGCAGTCTGTTTTCCTCTGGAAACACCATATATTTT
NA TRBJ2-1 TRBD1 15 TRBV24-1 CATSDPGQGDNEQFF TGTGCCACCAGTGACCCCGGACAGGGAGACAATGAGCAGTTCTTC
NA TRBJ1-5 NA 15 TRBV19 CASSSAALTGQPQHF TGTGCCAGTAGTTCTGCAGCTTTAACGGGTCAGCCCCAGCATTTT
NA TRBJ1-1 NA 12 TRBV29-1 CSVGDSYTEAFF TGCAGCGTGGGAGACAGTTACACTGAAGCTTTCTTT
NA TRBJ1-5 TRBD1 13 TRBV19 CATADRINQPQHF TGTGCCACCGCGGACAGGATCAATCAGCCCCAGCATTTT
NA TRBJ1-1 NA 11 TRBV12-5 CASSMNTEAFF TGTGCTAGTTCTATGAACACTGAAGCTTTCTTT
NA TRBJ1-5 NA 13 TRBV12-3/TRBV12-4 CASSFRVDQPQHF TGTGCCAGCAGTTTCAGGGTAGATCAGCCCCAGCATTTT
few TRBJ1-2 NA 14 TRBV5-4 CASSVTSHREGYTF TGTGCCAGCAGCGTGACGTCTCACAGGGAAGGCTACACCTTC
NA TRBJ1-2 TRBD1 13 TRBV3-1/TRBV3-2 CASSHRTGDGYTF TGTGCCAGCAGCCACCGGACAGGGGATGGCTACACCTTC
NA TRBJ1-1 NA 12 TRBV4-3 CASSHQNTEAFF TGCGCCAGCAGCCACCAGAACACTGAAGCTTTCTTT
NA TRBJ2-7 NA 16 TRBV6-1 CASSERVGIRSYEQYF TGTGCCAGCAGTGAACGGGTGGGGATTCGGTCCTACGAGCAGTACTTC
once TRBJ1-4 TRBD1 14 TRBV5-1 CASSLVPGGEKLFF TGCGCCAGCAGCTTGGTTCCAGGGGGAGAAAAACTGTTTTTT
NA TRBJ2-7 NA 14 TRBV5-1 CASSLEPNKAEQYF TGCGCCAGCAGCTTGGAACCTAATAAAGCCGAGCAGTACTTC
once TRBJ1-1 TRBD1 14 TRBV11-2 CASSRQTGNAEAFF TGTGCCAGCAGCCGACAGACAGGGAACGCTGAAGCTTTCTTT
NA TRBJ1-2 TRBD1 16 TRBV4-2 CASSQGRTGGTYGYTF TGTGCCAGCAGCCAGGGAAGGACAGGGGGGACCTATGGCTACACCTTC
NA TRBJ1-6 NA 14 TRBV10-3 CAIKEGPDNSPLHF TGTGCCATCAAGGAGGGACCTGACAATTCACCCCTCCACTTT
NA TRBJ2-7 NA 15 TRBV5-5 CASSPAQGRIYEQYF TGTGCCAGCAGCCCAGCGCAGGGGAGAATCTACGAGCAGTACTTC
few TRBJ2-1 TRBD2 15 TRBV5-8 CASSLGLAGGNEQFF TGTGCCAGCAGCTTGGGACTAGCGGGAGGAAATGAGCAGTTCTTC
NA TRBJ1-5 NA 16 TRBV19 CASSDRDWYSNQPQHF TGTGCCAGTTCGGACAGAGACTGGTATAGCAATCAGCCCCAGCATTTT
NA TRBJ1-1 NA 16 TRBV4-3 CASSQGVGATNTEAFF TGCGCCAGCAGCCAAGGTGTGGGGGCAACGAACACTGAAGCTTTCTTT
NA TRBJ1-3 NA 15 TRBV6-5 CASSYSGSSGNTIYF TGTGCCAGCAGTTACTCAGGGAGCTCTGGAAACACCATATATTTT
NA TRBJ1-3 NA 14 TRBV29-1 CSAQRGTSGNTIYF TGCAGCGCCCAGCGGGGGACCTCTGGAAACACCATATATTTT
NA TRBJ2-2 TRBD2 18 TRBV7-6 CASSLAKAGGPYTGELFF TGTGCCAGCAGCTTAGCAAAAGCGGGGGGGCCTTACACCGGGGAGCTGTTTTTT
NA TRBJ1-2 NA 13 TRBV6-1 CASSDGINYGYTF TGTGCCAGCAGTGATGGGATAAACTATGGCTACACCTTC
NA TRBJ1-1 NA 16 TRBV2 CASAGVAHELNTEAFF TGTGCCAGCGCGGGGGTGGCGCACGAATTGAACACTGAAGCTTTCTTT
NA TRBJ1-5 NA 14 TRBV18 CASSPQRVGQPQHF TGTGCCAGCTCACCACAAAGGGTCGGTCAGCCCCAGCATTTT
NA TRBJ2-2 TRBD2 16 TRBV24-1 CATSDLAGGHTGELFF TGTGCCACCAGTGATCTAGCGGGGGGACACACCGGGGAGCTGTTTTTT
NA TRBJ1-6 TRBD1 16 TRBV18 CASSPQRDRPDSPLHF TGTGCCAGCTCACCACAACGGGACAGGCCGGATTCACCCCTCCACTTT
NA TRBJ2-1 TRBD2 16 TRBV14 CASSQERTSGRNEQFF TGTGCCAGCAGCCAAGAGAGGACTAGCGGGAGGAATGAGCAGTTCTTC
NA TRBJ1-4 TRBD1 16 TRBV4-3 CASSHLTGEVYEKLFF TGCGCCAGCAGCCATTTAACAGGGGAGGTTTATGAAAAACTGTTTTTT
NA TRBJ1-1 TRBD1 20 TRBV10-1 CASSESISPETGGGNTEAFF TGCGCCAGCAGTGAGTCGATTTCCCCCGAAACAGGGGGCGGGAACACTGAAGCTTTCTTT
few TRBJ2-2 TRBD1 14 TRBV6-5 CASRDRADAGELFF TGTGCCAGCAGGGACAGGGCGGATGCCGGGGAGCTGTTTTTT
few TRBJ1-5 TRBD1 14 TRBV4-2 CASSQSQGRQPQHF TGTGCCAGCAGCCAATCACAGGGGCGCCAGCCCCAGCATTTT
NA TRBJ1-3 TRBD1 15 TRBV5-1 CASSSTGAAGNTIYF TGCGCCAGCAGCTCGACAGGGGCTGCTGGAAACACCATATATTTT
few TRBJ2-5 TRBD2 16 TRBV10-3 CAISESLAGVGETQYF TGTGCCATCAGTGAGTCGCTAGCGGGAGTTGGAGAGACCCAGTACTTC
NA TRBJ1-3 TRBD1 14 TRBV19 CASTQDRAGNTIYF TGTGCCAGTACCCAGGACAGGGCCGGAAACACCATATATTTT
NA TRBJ2-7 TRBD1 15 TRBV28 CASRAGTGGRYEQYF TGTGCCAGCAGGGCCGGGACAGGGGGCAGGTACGAGCAGTACTTC